These T cell receptor beta chains were read from a single sample in a study of regulatory T cells in long-lasting Graves disease. TCRdb re-analysed the multiplex PCR reads in MiXCR, keeping a single row per CDR3 protein. The repertoire has under 450,000 distinct CDR3 sequences, about a quarter of them found once; the top ten carry about a quarter. The specimen comprised peripheral blood mononuclear cells (PBMCs), sampled when the disease was refractory, from a patient treated with antithyroid drugs. These receptor sequences come from a female donor with Graves disease. Each CDR3 is given with its conserved first and last residue. The D gene is left open where the match is weak. Not all rows give a size; the values are once, few, many and, for expanded clones, a class.

.,TRBJ2-7,many,TRBV28,TGTGCCAGCTTAGGGGTCTCCTACGAGCAGTACTTC,CASLGVSYEQYF
.,TRBJ2-3,.,TRBV5-6,TGTGCCAGCACCCCCACCACAGCCACAGATACGCAGTATTTT,CASTPTTATDTQYF
TRBD1,TRBJ1-2,.,TRBV9,TGTGCCAGCACTTTGACAGGGGGCGTTGGTGGCTACACCTTC,CASTLTGGVGGYTF
.,TRBJ2-3,.,TRBV7-2,TGTGCCAGCAGCTCCTCTTCTAGCACAGATACGCAGTATTTT,CASSSSSSTDTQYF
.,TRBJ2-1,few,TRBV7-2,TGTGCCAGCAGCCCTCGGACGGGGCGATCCAATGAGCAGTTCTTC,CASSPRTGRSNEQFF
TRBD2,TRBJ2-2,.,TRBV12-3/TRBV12-4,TGTGCCAGCAGAAAACCGGGACTAGCGAACACCGGGGAGCTGTTTTTT,CASRKPGLANTGELFF
.,TRBJ2-7,many,TRBV28,TGTGCCAGCAGTTTAGGGCAGAAAGCTCTCTCCTACGAGCAGTACTTC,CASSLGQKALSYEQYF
.,TRBJ1-6,few,TRBV30,TGTGCCTGGGAGGACCCCCCAGGTTCACCCCTCCACTTT,CAWEDPPGSPLHF
.,TRBJ2-1,.,TRBV2,TGTGCCAGCATGAGGAATGAGCAGTTCTTC,CASMRNEQFF
TRBD2,TRBJ2-5,.,TRBV20-1,TGCAGTGCCACCCCAACCGCGGGAGGGGAGGGGGAGACCCAGTACTTC,CSATPTAGGEGETQYF
.,TRBJ1-2,.,TRBV18,TGTGCCAGCTCACCATCCGGCAGGTCCTACTATGGCTACACCTTC,CASSPSGRSYYGYTF
TRBD2,TRBJ2-7,.,TRBV20-1,TGCAGTGCTCGTGGACTAGCGGGAGAATGGGAGCAGTACTTC,CSARGLAGEWEQYF
.,TRBJ2-2,.,TRBV30,TGTGCCTGGAGCGCCCGGACAGTATTCCTCGCGAACACCGGGGAGCTGTTTTTT,CAWSARTVFLANTGELFF
TRBD1,TRBJ2-2,many,TRBV12-3/TRBV12-4,TGTGCCAGCAGTCCGGGACAGGGAGACACCGGGGAGCTGTTTTTT,CASSPGQGDTGELFF
TRBD1,TRBJ1-5,few,TRBV4-1,TGCGCCAGCAGCCCTGGGACAGGGTTACAGCCCCAGCATTTT,CASSPGTGLQPQHF
TRBD1,TRBJ2-2,.,TRBV13,TGTGCCAGCAGCCAAGAACAGGGGGCAGCCGGGGAGCTGTTTTTT,CASSQEQGAAGELFF
.,TRBJ2-7,.,TRBV5-1,TGCGCCAGCAGCCTAGTCCGGGACGGCGGACACGAGCAGTACTTC,CASSLVRDGGHEQYF
.,TRBJ2-4,many,TRBV10-3,TGTGCCATCAGTGAGTCTGGACAACTAGCCAAAAACATTCAGTACTTC,CAISESGQLAKNIQYF
.,TRBJ1-1,.,TRBV6-5,TGTGCCAGCAGTTACTCGACCTTCACTGAAGCTTTCTTT,CASSYSTFTEAFF
TRBD1,TRBJ2-7,.,TRBV5-4,TGTGCCAGCAGCCGGCCGGGACAGGGTCTTGGGGGTGCCTACGAGCAGTACTTC,CASSRPGQGLGGAYEQYF
TRBD2,TRBJ2-1,.,TRBV3-1,TGTGCCAGCAGCCCGCGACTAGCGGGAGGGAATGAGCAGTTCTTC,CASSPRLAGGNEQFF
.,TRBJ2-3,many,TRBV28,TGTGCCAGCAGTGTCGGGCGGAAGACTAACACAGATACGCAGTATTTT,CASSVGRKTNTDTQYF
.,TRBJ1-6,many,TRBV2,TGTGCCAGCAGTGAAGCACGGAGGTTAGGTTCACCCCTCCACTTT,CASSEARRLGSPLHF
.,TRBJ1-6,.,TRBV19,TGTGCCAGTAGTATCGGGACGTCCTATAATTCACCCCTCCACTTT,CASSIGTSYNSPLHF
TRBD1,TRBJ1-1,many,TRBV11-2,TGTGCCAGCAGCGTGGACAGGGGACTAGCCCACTTTGGCACTGAAGCTTTCTTT,CASSVDRGLAHFGTEAFF
.,TRBJ2-2,.,TRBV6-5,TGTGCCAGCAGTTCAGAAGGGGGGGCGCGGAACGGGGAGCTGTTTTTT,CASSSEGGARNGELFF
.,TRBJ2-5,many,TRBV7-3,TGTGCCAGCAGCTTAACTAGTCTGGAGACCCAGTACTTC,CASSLTSLETQYF
TRBD2,TRBJ2-1,few,TRBV29-1,TGCAGCGCCCGGACTAGCGGGAGGAGGGATGAGCAGTTCTTC,CSARTSGRRDEQFF